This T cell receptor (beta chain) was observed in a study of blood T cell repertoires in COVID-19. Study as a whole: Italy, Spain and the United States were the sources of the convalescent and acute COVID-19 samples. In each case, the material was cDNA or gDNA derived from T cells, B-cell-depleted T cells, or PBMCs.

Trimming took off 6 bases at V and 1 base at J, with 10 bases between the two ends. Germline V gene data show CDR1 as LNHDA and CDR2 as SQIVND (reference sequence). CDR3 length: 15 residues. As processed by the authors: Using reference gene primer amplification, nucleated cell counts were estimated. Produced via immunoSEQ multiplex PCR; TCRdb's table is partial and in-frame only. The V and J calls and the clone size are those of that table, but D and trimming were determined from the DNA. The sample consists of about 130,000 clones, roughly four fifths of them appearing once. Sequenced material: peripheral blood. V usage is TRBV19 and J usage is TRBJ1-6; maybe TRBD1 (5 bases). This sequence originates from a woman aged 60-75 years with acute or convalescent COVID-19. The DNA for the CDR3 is TGTGCCAGTAGAGCGGGGGTGTCCTATAATTCACCCCTCCACTTT. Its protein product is CASRAGVSYNSPLHF.